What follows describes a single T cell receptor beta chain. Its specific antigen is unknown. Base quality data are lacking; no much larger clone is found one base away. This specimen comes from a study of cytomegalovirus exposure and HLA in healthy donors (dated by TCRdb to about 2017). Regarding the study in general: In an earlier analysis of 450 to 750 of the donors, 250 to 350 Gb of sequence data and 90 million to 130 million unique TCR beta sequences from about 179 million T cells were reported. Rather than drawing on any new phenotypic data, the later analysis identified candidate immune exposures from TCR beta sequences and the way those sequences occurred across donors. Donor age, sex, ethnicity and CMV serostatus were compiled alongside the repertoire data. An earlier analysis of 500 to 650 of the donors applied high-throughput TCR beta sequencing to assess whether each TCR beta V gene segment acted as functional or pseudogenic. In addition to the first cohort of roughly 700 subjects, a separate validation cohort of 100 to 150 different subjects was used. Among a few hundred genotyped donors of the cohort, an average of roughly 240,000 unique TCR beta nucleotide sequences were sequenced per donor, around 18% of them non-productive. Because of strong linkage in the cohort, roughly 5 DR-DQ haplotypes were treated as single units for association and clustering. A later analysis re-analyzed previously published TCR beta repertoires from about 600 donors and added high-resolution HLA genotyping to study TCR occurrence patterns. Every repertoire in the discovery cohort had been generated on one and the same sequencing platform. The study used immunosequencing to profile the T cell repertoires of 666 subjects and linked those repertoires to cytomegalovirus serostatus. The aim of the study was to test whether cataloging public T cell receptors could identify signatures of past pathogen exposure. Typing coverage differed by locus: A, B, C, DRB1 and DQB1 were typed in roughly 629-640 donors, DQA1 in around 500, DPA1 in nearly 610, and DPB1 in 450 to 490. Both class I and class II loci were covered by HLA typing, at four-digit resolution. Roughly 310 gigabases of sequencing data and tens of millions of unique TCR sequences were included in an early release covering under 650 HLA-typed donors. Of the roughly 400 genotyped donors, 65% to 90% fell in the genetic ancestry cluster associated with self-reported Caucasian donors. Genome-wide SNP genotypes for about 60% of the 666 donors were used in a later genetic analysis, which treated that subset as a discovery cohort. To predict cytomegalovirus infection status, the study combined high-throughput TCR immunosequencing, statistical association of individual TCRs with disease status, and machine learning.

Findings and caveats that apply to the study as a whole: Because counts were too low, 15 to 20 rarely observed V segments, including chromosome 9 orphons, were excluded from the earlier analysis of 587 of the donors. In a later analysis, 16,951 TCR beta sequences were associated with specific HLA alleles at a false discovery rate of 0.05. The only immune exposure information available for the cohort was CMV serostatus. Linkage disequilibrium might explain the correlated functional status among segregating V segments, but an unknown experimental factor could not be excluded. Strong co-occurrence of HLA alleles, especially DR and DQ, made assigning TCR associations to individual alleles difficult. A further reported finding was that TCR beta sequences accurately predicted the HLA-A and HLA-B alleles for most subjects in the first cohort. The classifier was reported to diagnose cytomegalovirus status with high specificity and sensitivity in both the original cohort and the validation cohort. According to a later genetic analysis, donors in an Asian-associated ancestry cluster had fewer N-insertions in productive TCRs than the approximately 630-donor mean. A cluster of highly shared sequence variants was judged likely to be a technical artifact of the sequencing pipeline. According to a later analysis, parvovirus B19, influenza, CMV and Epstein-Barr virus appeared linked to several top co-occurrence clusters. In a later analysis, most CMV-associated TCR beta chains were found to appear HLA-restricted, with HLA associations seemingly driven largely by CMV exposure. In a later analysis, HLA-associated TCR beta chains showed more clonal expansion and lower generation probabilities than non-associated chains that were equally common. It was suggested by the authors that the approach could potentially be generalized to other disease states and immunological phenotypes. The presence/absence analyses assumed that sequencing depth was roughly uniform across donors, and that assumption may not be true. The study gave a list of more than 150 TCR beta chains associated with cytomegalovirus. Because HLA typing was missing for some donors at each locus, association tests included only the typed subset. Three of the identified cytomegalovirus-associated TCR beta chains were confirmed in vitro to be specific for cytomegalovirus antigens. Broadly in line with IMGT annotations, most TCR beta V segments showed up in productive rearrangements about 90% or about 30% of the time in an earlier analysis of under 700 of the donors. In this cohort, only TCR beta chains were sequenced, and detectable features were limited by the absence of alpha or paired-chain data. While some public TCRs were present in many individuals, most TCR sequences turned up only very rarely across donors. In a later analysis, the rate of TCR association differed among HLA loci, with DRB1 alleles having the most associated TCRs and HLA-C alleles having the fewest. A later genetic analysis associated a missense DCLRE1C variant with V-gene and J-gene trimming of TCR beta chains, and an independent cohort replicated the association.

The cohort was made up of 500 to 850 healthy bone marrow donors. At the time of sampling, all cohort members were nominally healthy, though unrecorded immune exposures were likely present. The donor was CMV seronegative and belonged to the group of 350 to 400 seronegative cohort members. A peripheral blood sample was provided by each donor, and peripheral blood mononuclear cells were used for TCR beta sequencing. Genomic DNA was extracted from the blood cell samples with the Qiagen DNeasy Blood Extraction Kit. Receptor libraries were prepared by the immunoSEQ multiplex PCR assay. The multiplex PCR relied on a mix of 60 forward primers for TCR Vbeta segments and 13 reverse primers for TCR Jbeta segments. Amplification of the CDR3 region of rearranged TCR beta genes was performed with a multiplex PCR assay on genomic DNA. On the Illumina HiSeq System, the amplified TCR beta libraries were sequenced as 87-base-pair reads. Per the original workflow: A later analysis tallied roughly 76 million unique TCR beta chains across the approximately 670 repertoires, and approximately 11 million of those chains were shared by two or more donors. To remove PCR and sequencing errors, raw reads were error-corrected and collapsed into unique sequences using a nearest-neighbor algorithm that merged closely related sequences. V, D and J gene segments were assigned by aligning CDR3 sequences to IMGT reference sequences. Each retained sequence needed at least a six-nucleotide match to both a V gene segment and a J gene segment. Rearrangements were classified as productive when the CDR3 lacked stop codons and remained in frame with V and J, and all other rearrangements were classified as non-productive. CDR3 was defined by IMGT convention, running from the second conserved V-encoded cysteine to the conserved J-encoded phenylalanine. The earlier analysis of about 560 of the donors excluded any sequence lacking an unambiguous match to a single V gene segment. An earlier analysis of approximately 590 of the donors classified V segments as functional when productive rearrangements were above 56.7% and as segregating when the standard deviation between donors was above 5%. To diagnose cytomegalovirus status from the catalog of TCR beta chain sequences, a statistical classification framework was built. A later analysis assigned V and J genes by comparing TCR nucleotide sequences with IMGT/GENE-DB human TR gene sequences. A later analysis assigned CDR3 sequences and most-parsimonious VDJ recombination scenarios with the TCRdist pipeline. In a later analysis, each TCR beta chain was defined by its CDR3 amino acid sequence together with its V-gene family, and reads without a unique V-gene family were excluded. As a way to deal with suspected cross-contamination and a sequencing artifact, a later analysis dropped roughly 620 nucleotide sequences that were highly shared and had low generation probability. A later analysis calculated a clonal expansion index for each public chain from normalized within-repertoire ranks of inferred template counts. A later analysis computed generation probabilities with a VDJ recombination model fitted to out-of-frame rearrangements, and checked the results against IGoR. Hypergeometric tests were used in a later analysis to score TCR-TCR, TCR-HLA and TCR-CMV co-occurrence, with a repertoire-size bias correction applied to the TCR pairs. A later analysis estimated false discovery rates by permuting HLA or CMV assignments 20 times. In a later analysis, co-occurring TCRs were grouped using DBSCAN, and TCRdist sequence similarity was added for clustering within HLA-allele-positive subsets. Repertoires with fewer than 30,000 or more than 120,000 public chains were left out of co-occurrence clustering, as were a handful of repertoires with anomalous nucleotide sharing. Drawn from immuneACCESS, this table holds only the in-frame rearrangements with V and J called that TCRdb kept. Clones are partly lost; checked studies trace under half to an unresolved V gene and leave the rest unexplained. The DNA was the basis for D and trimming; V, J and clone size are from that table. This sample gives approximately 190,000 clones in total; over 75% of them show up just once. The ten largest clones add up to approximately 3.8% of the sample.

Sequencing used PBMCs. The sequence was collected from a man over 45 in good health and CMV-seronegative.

The CDR3 sequence is CASSGGQGLSEAFF. The nucleotide sequence reads as follows: TGTGCCAGCAGCGGGGGACAGGGGCTGTCTGAAGCTTTCTTT. Recombination linked TRBV9 to TRBJ1-1, with 10 middle bases fitting TRBD1. From its cysteine to its phenylalanine, the CDR3 spans 14 amino acids. CDR3 DNA is the only sequence kept; it has 42 bases, read in frame from the first base. At the junction V is shortened by 3 bases and J by 6 bases; bases outside the gene matches: 5. CDR1 and CDR2 are read off the germline V gene as SGDLS and YYNGEE.